This TCR beta chain was identified in a study of CD8+CD57+ T cells in acquired aplastic anemia (dated by TCRdb to the late 2010s). As for the study more broadly: On average, sorted CD4+ and CD8+ cells yielded around 3.5 ug of extracted DNA, with a range of about 0.17 to 27.4 ug. CD8+CD57+ expansion was defined as a frequency above the mean frequency observed in healthy subjects.

This clonotype was counted ten times or more. This clone's antigen is unknown. The sample holds no much larger clone one base away, and base qualities are not on file. V drops 3 bases and J drops 3 bases, leaving 16 bases in between. In the germline V gene, CDR1 corresponds to LGHNA and CDR2 to YSLEER. The CDR3 goes from the cysteine to the phenylalanine over 16 residues. Of the read, only the CDR3 DNA is kept; its 48 bases are in frame from base 1. TCR beta VDJ combination and CDR3 sequence profiling used genomic DNA as the template. An Illumina HiSeq 2000 was used for TCR repertoire sequencing. On the study's bioinformatics: TRBV/TRBJ rearrangement plots, CDR3 size and DJ length profiles, and Simpson's diversity index were used to assess repertoires. The most abundant DNA sequence in the deep sequencing data was defined as the immunodominant clone. CDR3 amino acid sequences were checked for sharing between subjects and were compared against published repertoires and the VDJdb database. The public reads were reprocessed in TCRdb via fastp at Q25 and MiXCR, keeping in-frame beta chains. Each entry is one CDR3 protein sequence, shown with its most common DNA and genes. Here the V and J calls rest on TCRdb's processing, not on the authors' analysis. The sample includes more than 150,000 distinct CDR3 sequences, with approximately 44% observed a single time. Clones ranked in the top ten supply 3.2% of the sample.

Patients chosen for sequencing had shown expansion of CD8+CD57+ cells by flow cytometry. Every patient had a diagnosis of severe acquired aplastic anemia based on International Study of Aplastic Anemia and Agranulocytosis and Camitta criteria. At the time blood was sampled, none of the patients had received any therapy. In this study, sorted CD4+ and CD8+ T cells from the blood of healthy subjects and of severe aplastic anemia patients had their TCR repertoires deep-sequenced. Patients were enrolled under clinicaltrials.gov protocols 00001620, 01623167, 00001397, 00071045, 00081523 and 00961064 in the USA. Ficoll-Paque density gradient centrifugation was used to isolate peripheral blood mononuclear cells. Before DNA extraction, CD4+ and CD8+ T cells were sorted by FACS or by magnetic beads. Findings and caveats that apply to the study as a whole: Some 30 CD8+ CDR3 sequences were shared between patients and controls but appeared highly expressed in patients and within their immunodominant clones. Between patients and healthy controls, no significant difference in CD8+ Simpson's diversity was found (P=0.060).

What was sequenced was sorted CD4+, CD8+, or CD8+CD57+ T cells (not recorded which) from PBMCs. This receptor was identified in a human donor with aplastic anemia. This chain joins TRBV4-3 to TRBJ2-3, with the D gene call left open. Read as DNA, the sequence is TGCGCCAGCAGCCAGGGTGAGCGAATGGGGACAGATACGCAGTATTTT. It encodes CASSQGERMGTDTQYF.